A single sample gave rise to the 25 T cell receptor beta chains below, sequenced in a study of blood T cells in healthy people across ages. Alongside a J-beta primer mix, a sample-barcoded 5' primer served in a second PCR lasting roughly 6 to 12 cycles. TCRdb processed the 5' RACE reads anew with MiXCR; each CDR3 protein has one entry. Of roughly 1,500,000 distinct CDR3 sequences listed, about 31% are singletons. Sequencing used blood. Receptors were obtained from a woman in her 30s in good health.

In this sample, this clonotype turned up once. The V call is TRBV2, the J call TRBJ1-2, with D possibly TRBD1 on 6 matching bases. Trimming took off 7 bases at V and 0 bases at J, with 18 bases between the two ends. CDR1 is SNHLY, CDR2 FYNNEI, per germline. The CDR3 is 16 residues long. The CDR3 DNA follows: TGTGCCAGCAAGTATTCAGGGGTCGGGGCTAACTATGGCTACACCTTC. Its protein is CASKYSGVGANYGYTF.

For this clonotype: The junction departs from germline at one end; a sequencing error may be responsible. The V gene is TRBV9, the J gene TRBJ2-7; 7 nucleotides line up with TRBD2. Germline CDR1 SGDLS, CDR2 YYNGEE. The CDR3 spans 14 residues. The CDR3 region has the DNA TGTGCCTGCAGCGAGCGGGGCGATCCCTACGAGCAGTACTTC. Its protein is CACSERGDPYEQYF.

This chain joins TRBV5-1 and TRBJ2-4, with 7 bases aligning to TRBD1. Germline CDR1 is SGHRS and CDR2 is YFSETQ. V lost 0 bases, J lost 9 bases, and 3 bases stayed unmatched. The CDR3 consists of 13 residues. CDR3 sequence (DNA): TGCGCCAGCAGCTTGGACGGACAGGTCATTCAGTACTTC. It encodes CASSLDGQVIQYF.

As concerns this clonotype: Since a much larger clone is just one base distant, this may be a read error. The CDR3 loop is CASSFQGSEQFF. The CDR3 DNA reads as TGTGCCAGCAGCTTTCAAGGGAGTGAGCAGTTCTTC. The chain joins TRBV11-3 to TRBJ2-1, with D perhaps TRBD2 (5 bases). The CDR3 contains 12 residues. The V end was cut by 3 bases, the J end by 9 bases, with 9 bases between. In germline, CDR1 is SGHNT, CDR2 YENEEA. Together with reference TRBV11-3 and TRBJ2-1, the CDR3 gives the full variable domain: EAGVVQSPRYKIIEKKQPVAFWCNPISGHNTLYWYLQNLGQGPELLIRYENEEAVDDSQLPKDRFSAERLKGVDSTLKIQPAELGDSAVYLCASSFQGSEQFFGPGTRLTVL.

This sequence joins TRBV29-1 and TRBJ2-2, with TRBD2 matching 15 bases. CDR1 and CDR2 (germline): SQVTM, ANQGSEA. The CDR3 length is 22 residues. The junction had 18 bases not matched to a gene; V was cut back by 0 bases and J by 4 bases. The CDR3 loop is CSVEDQGLEGLAGGVGTGELFF. The CDR3 nucleotides read TGCAGCGTTGAAGACCAGGGGTTAGAGGGACTAGCGGGAGGAGTGGGCACCGGGGAGCTGTTTTTT.

This chain connects TRBV12-3 or TRBV12-4 to TRBJ2-1, with TRBD2 identical over 13 bases. There are 13 residues in the CDR3. The J segment lost 5 bases and the V segment lost 9 bases, leaving 1 base of the junction unmatched. The CDR3 DNA reads TGTGCCAGTGGACTAGCGGGGGACAATGAGCAGTTCTTC. This gives the protein CASGLAGDNEQFF.

The gene calls are TRBV7-9 and TRBJ2-1; 9 positions match TRBD1. CDR1 and CDR2 (germline): SEHNR, FQNEAQ (reference sequence). The CDR3 length is 16 residues. V shed 3 bases, J shed 3 bases, and the junction held 6 bases outside the gene matches. As DNA, the CDR3 is TGTGCCAGCAGCTTCTCACAGGGGGCTGGCTACAATGAGCAGTTCTTC. As protein: CASSFSQGAGYNEQFF.

V usage is TRBV29-1 and J usage is TRBJ2-4, with D unresolved. The J call is uncertain, as TRBJ2-7 better fits the DNA end. This CDR3 contains 15 residues. CDR1 and CDR2 from the germline V gene are SQVTM and ANQGSEA. The DNA for the CDR3 is TGCAGCGTTGAAGGGACGGCAAGACTCTCCTACGAGCAGTACTTC. It translates to CSVEGTARLSYEQYF.

This clonotype was detected a few times. J is TRBJ2-3 and V is TRBV7-9, with a tentative D call TRBD2 (6 bases). Germline V gene data show CDR1 as SEHNR and CDR2 as FQNEAQ (reference sequence). Between the trimmed V and J ends, which lost 5 bases and 0 bases, there was a span of 18 bases. CDR3 length: 17 amino acids. CDR3 amino acids: CASSPGDSSWSTDTQYF. DNA of the CDR3: TGTGCCAGCAGCCCGGGGGATAGTAGCTGGAGCACAGATACGCAGTATTTT.

Remarks on this clonotype: A much larger clone differs from this one at a single base, so this may be a read error. The gene calls are TRBV10-3 and TRBJ2-4; D may be TRBD2 (5 bases). In germline, CDR1 is ENHRY, CDR2 SYGVKD. The CDR3 covers 12 residues. Trimming cost V 3 bases and J 13 bases, with 13 bases left between them. CDR3 bases: TGTGCCATCAGTGAACTAGTTGATGAGCAGTACTTC. Protein product: CAISELVDEQYF.

DNA for the CDR3: TGCGCCAGCAGCCAAGACCAAGGACAGGGGAGGACCCAGTACTTC. This codes for CASSQDQGQGRTQYF. The chain is built from TRBV4-1 and TRBJ2-5; 9 positions agree with TRBD1. The CDR3 loop spans 15 amino acids. Germline lookup yields CDR1 MGHRA and CDR2 YSYEKL. V shed 0 bases and J 7 bases; nucleotides not matched to a gene: 6.

Only a few counts were recorded for this clonotype. The genes are TRBV7-9 and TRBJ2-1, with a weak D call TRBD2 (6 bases). The CDR3 spans 14 residues. Germline CDR1 reads SEHNR; CDR2 reads FQNEAQ (reference sequence). V gave up 7 bases and J gave up 3 bases, with 13 bases separating them. The CDR3 bases are TGTGCCAGCACCGGAGGGTCGAACTACAATGAGCAGTTCTTC. Its protein product is CASTGGSNYNEQFF.

The rearrangement uses TRBV4-1 and TRBJ2-7; 15 nucleotides line up with TRBD2. V shed 4 bases and J 3 bases; nucleotides not matched to a gene: 13. The CDR3 covers 19 residues. Per the germline V gene, CDR1 is MGHRA and CDR2 is YSYEKL. The CDR3 protein is CASSLLGLAGGGKNYEQYF. The CDR3 DNA follows: TGCGCCAGCAGCCTCTTGGGACTAGCGGGAGGAGGAAAAAACTACGAGCAGTACTTC.

This chain joins TRBV2 and TRBJ2-5, with TRBD1 matching 7 bases. V dropped 11 bases and J dropped 2; count of bases not matched to a gene: 5. The CDR3 runs to 12 residues. Per germline, CDR1 SNHLY and CDR2 FYNNEI. For the CDR3, the DNA is TGTGCCGGCCGGGACAGTCAAGAGACCCAGTACTTC. Translating gives CAGRDSQETQYF.

V usage is TRBV5-1 and J usage is TRBJ2-1; TRBD2 matches at 7 bases. The CDR3 covers 13 residues. CDR1 and CDR2 (germline): SGHRS, YFSETQ. V was pared by 5 bases and J by 9 bases, with 8 bases of the junction left unmatched. The CDR3 here is CASSAGAMGEQFF. In DNA form, the CDR3 reads TGCGCCAGCAGTGCGGGAGCTATGGGTGAGCAGTTCTTC.

The J gene is TRBJ2-3, the V gene TRBV9, with 8 bases aligning to TRBD2. The germline V gene has CDR1 SGDLS and CDR2 YYNGEE. V was pared by 0 bases and J by 1 base, with 10 bases of the junction left unmatched. This CDR3 has 18 amino acids. CDR3 in DNA: TGTGCCAGCAGCGTAGGCTTAGCGGGGTGGGCTGGCACAGATACGCAGTATTTT. Encoded protein: CASSVGLAGWAGTDTQYF.

The chain recombines TRBV4-1 with TRBJ1-2; D gene uncertain. The CDR3 covers 17 residues. Trimming cost V 1 base and J 4 bases, with 19 bases left between them. In germline, CDR1 is MGHRA, CDR2 YSYEKL. CDR3 DNA: TGCGCCAGCAGCCAAGTAGCCTCTACTGAGGGAGGCTATGGCTACACCTTC. Encoded protein: CASSQVASTEGGYGYTF.

This clonotype was found many times. This chain links TRBV6-5 with TRBJ2-1; 8 positions match TRBD2. Trimming took 3 bases from V and 4 from J; bases not matched to a gene: 5. This CDR3 is 15 amino acids long. CDR1 and CDR2 from the germline V gene are MNHEY and SVGAGI. The CDR3 DNA sequence: TGTGCCAGCAGTTATATGGGACTAGATTACAATGAGCAGTTCTTC. Encoded protein: CASSYMGLDYNEQFF.

CDR3 nucleotides: TGTGCCAGCAGCTTAACTAGCGGGGGGTTCGGGTACCAAGAGACCCAGTACTTC. This encodes CASSLTSGGFGYQETQYF. This chain joins TRBV7-8 and TRBJ2-5; 12 bases align to TRBD2. The CDR3 consists of 18 residues. Germline assignment: CDR1 SGHVS and CDR2 FQNEAQ. V trimming: 2 bases; J trimming: 0 bases; junction bases outside the gene matches: 7. Together with reference TRBV7-8 and TRBJ2-5, the CDR3 gives the full variable domain: GAGVSQSPRYKVAKRGQDVALRCDPISGHVSLFWYQQALGQGPEFLTYFQNEAQLDKSGLPSDRFFAERPEGSVSTLKIQRTQQEDSAVYLCASSLTSGGFGYQETQYFGPGTRLLVL.

This clonotype has ten or more counts. The chain couples TRBV29-1 to TRBJ2-5; D possibly uses TRBD1 or TRBD2 (6 bases each). This CDR3 has 13 amino acids. Per the germline V gene, CDR1 is SQVTM and CDR2 is ANQGSEA. The ends were cut back, 6 bases at V and 4 bases at J, with 15 bases in the middle. CDR3 protein: CSVRKGGRETQYF. CDR3 DNA sequence: TGCAGCGTCCGAAAAGGGGGGCGAGAGACCCAGTACTTC.

Only a few counts were recorded for this clonotype. The rearrangement links TRBV6-1 to TRBJ2-2; tentative D call: TRBD2 (6 bases). In germline, CDR1 is MNHNS, CDR2 SASEGT. The CDR3 totals 14 residues. V was shortened by 5 bases and J by 4 bases, with 11 bases between the two germline ends. The CDR3 here is CASSSGGGTGELFF. The CDR3 region has the DNA TGTGCCAGCAGTTCCGGGGGTGGCACCGGGGAGCTGTTTTTT.

This clonotype appeared a few times. The rearrangement uses TRBV6-1 and TRBJ2-3; 13 bases are shared with TRBD2. The CDR3 consists of 16 residues. V shed 7 bases and J 6 bases; nucleotides not matched to a gene: 10. Germline V lookup: CDR1 MNHNS, CDR2 SASEGT. Here the CDR3 reads CASTRTSGGRGDTQYF. In DNA, the CDR3 is TGTGCCAGCACAAGGACTAGCGGGGGCCGGGGGGATACGCAGTATTTT.

The rearrangement uses TRBV20-1 and TRBJ1-2; D might be TRBD1 (5 bases). Between the trimmed V and J ends, which lost 3 bases and 3 bases, there was a span of 17 bases. The CDR3 contains 15 residues. The germline CDR1 and CDR2 sequences are DFQATT and SNEGSKA (reference sequence). The CDR3 here is CSASGGGVGDYGYTF. CDR3 DNA: TGCAGTGCTAGTGGGGGAGGAGTCGGTGACTATGGCTACACCTTC.

In its sample, this clonotype was seen a few times. The V and J genes are TRBV20-1 and TRBJ1-2, with a tentative D call TRBD1 (5 bases). The CDR3 has 16 amino acids. V lost 0 bases, J lost 1 base, and 15 bases lay in between. CDR1 and CDR2 (germline): DFQATT, SNEGSKA (reference sequence). CDR3 region: CSAREGGHILNYGYTF. The CDR3 DNA follows: TGCAGTGCTAGAGAGGGCGGACATATCCTTAACTATGGCTACACCTTC.

This clonotype showed up many times. V usage is TRBV20-1 and J usage is TRBJ2-7; the D is unclear. The CDR3 is 13 residues long. V was cut by 1 base and J by 2 bases, with 9 bases left in between. Germline V lookup: CDR1 DFQATT, CDR2 SNEGSKA (reference sequence). The CDR3 region is CSARALFAYEQYF. CDR3 sequence (DNA): TGCAGTGCTAGAGCCCTCTTTGCCTACGAGCAGTACTTC.